A single sample is the source of the 18 T cell receptor beta chains below, sequenced in a study of blood T cell repertoires in COVID-19. Libraries were prepared by immunoSEQ multiplex PCR; TCRdb keeps only in-frame clonotypes and omits some of them. The sample carries approximately 40,000 clones, roughly nine tenths recorded once. Sequenced input: peripheral blood. These receptors all come from a human donor in a cohort sampled during active COVID-19.

V is TRBV12-5 and J is TRBJ2-1; 7 bases agree with TRBD2. V lost 2 bases, J lost 9 bases, and 10 bases stayed unmatched. The CDR3 runs 15 residues. Germline V gene sequence: CDR1 LGHNT, CDR2 FRNRAP. As DNA, the CDR3 is TGTGCTAGTGGTTTGTTTGTGGGAGGGAACAGTGAGCAGTTCTTC. Amino acid sequence: CASGLFVGGNSEQFF.

The chain recombines TRBV6-5 with TRBJ1-2, with D perhaps TRBD1 (6 bases). The CDR3 contains 15 residues. Trimming stripped 5 bases from V and 5 bases from J, with 18 bases between. CDR1 is MNHEY, CDR2 SVGAGI, per germline. CDR3 DNA: TGTGCCAGCAGTACCGGGTGGGGGGGGCCATATGGCTACACCTTC. Its protein is CASSTGWGGPYGYTF.

V gene TRBV2 combines with J gene TRBJ2-1, with 7 bases identical to TRBD1. Germline CDR1 reads SNHLY; CDR2 reads FYNNEI. Trimming took 8 bases from V and 3 from J; bases not matched to a gene: 10. The CDR3 extends over 15 amino acids. In nucleotides, the CDR3 is TGTGCCAGCGTAACCGGGACAGACCTCTACAATGAGCAGTTCTTC. It translates to CASVTGTDLYNEQFF.

This rearrangement joins TRBV6-5 to TRBJ1-1, with D perhaps matching TRBD1 (5 bases). Germline V CDR1 and CDR2: MNHEY, SVGAGI. The V and J ends lost 6 bases and 0 bases respectively, with 14 bases between them. CDR3 length equals 15 residues. The CDR3 spells CASRAFSDMNTEAFF. CDR3 DNA sequence: TGTGCCAGCAGGGCCTTTTCGGACATGAACACTGAAGCTTTCTTT.

DNA of the CDR3: TGTGCCAGCAGCTCTGACAGGGGGACCTACAATGAGCAGTTCTTC. It specifies CASSSDRGTYNEQFF. The chain couples TRBV7-3 to TRBJ2-1; 9 bases agree with TRBD1. Trimming at V came to 4 bases and at J to 2 bases, leaving 3 bases not matched to a gene. Germline lookup yields CDR1 SGHTA and CDR2 FQGTGA. The CDR3 length is 15 residues.

The V and J genes are TRBV3-1 (or the pseudogene TRBV3-2) and TRBJ2-7; 12 bases are a match to TRBD1. This CDR3 is built from 14 residues. Germline V gene lookup returns CDR1 LGHDT and CDR2 YNNKEL (reference sequence). V shed 8 bases, J shed 5 bases, and the junction held 7 bases outside the gene matches. The CDR3 here is CASGDRGRPNEQYF. Written as DNA, the CDR3 is TGTGCCAGCGGGGACAGGGGGCGACCTAACGAGCAGTACTTC.

The CDR3 region is CASSGGGGWEDGYTF. The CDR3 DNA reads as TGTGCCAGCAGTGGGGGAGGGGGGTGGGAAGATGGCTACACCTTC. The rearrangement joins TRBV2 to TRBJ1-2; TRBD1 might be the D (6 bases). CDR3 length equals 15 residues. V lost 4 bases, J lost 6 bases, and 18 bases lay in between. CDR1 and CDR2 (germline): SNHLY, FYNNEI.

This chain joins TRBV6-1 and TRBJ1-5; D gene uncertain. The CDR3 extends over 14 amino acids. Germline assignment: CDR1 MNHNS and CDR2 SASEGT. V lost 2 bases to trimming and J lost 4 bases, with 9 bases between them. This CDR3 is CASSENGSNQPQHF. The CDR3 DNA reads as TGTGCCAGCAGTGAAAACGGGAGTAATCAGCCCCAGCATTTT.

This clone was recorded once. The J gene is TRBJ2-7, the V gene TRBV25-1, with 7 bases aligning to TRBD2. From germline, CDR1 is MGHDK and CDR2 SYGVNS. V dropped 8 bases and J dropped 2; count of bases not matched to a gene: 3. The CDR3 loop spans 12 amino acids. CDR3 protein: CASQRETYEQYF. The CDR3 DNA is TGTGCCAGCCAGCGGGAAACCTACGAGCAGTACTTC.

This clone was seen only once. V gene TRBV12-3 or TRBV12-4 combines with J gene TRBJ2-2; D call uncertain. The V end lost 6 bases, the J end lost 4 bases, and 6 bases lay between the germline ends. CDR3 size: 12 residues. The CDR3 sequence is CASSPLTGELFF. The DNA for the CDR3 is TGTGCCAGCAGCCCACTCACCGGGGAGCTGTTTTTT.

This chain connects TRBV5-4 to TRBJ2-3; D unclear. The CDR3 length is 14 residues. The germline V and J ends were trimmed by 2 bases and 2 bases, with 9 bases remaining between them. Germline CDR1 is SGHNT and CDR2 is YYREEE (reference sequence). The CDR3 loop reads CASSFSVNTDTQYF. The CDR3 coding sequence is TGTGCCAGCAGCTTCTCGGTAAACACAGATACGCAGTATTTT.

This clone has just one count. The chain employs TRBV7-6 and TRBJ2-5, with TRBD2 as a possible D gene (7 bases). V lost 0 bases, J lost 5 bases, and 22 bases lay in between. CDR3 size: 18 residues. In germline, CDR1 is SGHVS, CDR2 FNYEAQ. CDR3: CASSLAGFGGGGTETQYF. In DNA form, the CDR3 reads TGTGCCAGCAGCTTAGCGGGCTTCGGGGGCGGGGGAACGGAGACCCAGTACTTC. Drawing the rest from reference TRBV7-6 and TRBJ2-5, the complete variable domain is GAGVSQSPRYKVTKRGQDVALRCDPISGHVSLYWYRQALGQGPEFLTYFNYEAQQDKSGLPNDRFSAERPEGSISTLTIQRTEQRDSAMYRCASSLAGFGGGGTETQYFGPGTRLLVL.

CDR3 sequence reads: CSVAVGDNSYYGYTF. The CDR3 DNA reads as TGCAGCGTCGCCGTCGGGGACAATTCATACTATGGCTACACCTTC. The genes are TRBV29-1 and TRBJ1-2; D perhaps matches TRBD1 (6 bases). V was trimmed by 6 bases and J by 3 bases, leaving 20 bases between them. CDR1 and CDR2 (germline): SQVTM, ANQGSEA. The CDR3 contains 15 residues.

The chain is built from TRBV11-2 and TRBJ2-7, with 10 bases fitting TRBD2. The CDR3 consists of 15 residues. Germline-derived CDR1 and CDR2 are SGHAT and FQNNGV. V was clipped by 5 bases and J by 5 bases; unmatched bases: 9. CDR3 DNA: TGTGCCAGCAGCCCCTGGACTAGCGGAGGCGACGAGCAGTACTTC. This codes for CASSPWTSGGDEQYF.

V gene TRBV11-1 combines with J gene TRBJ2-7, with D perhaps TRBD1 (5 bases). The V end was cut by 5 bases, the J end by 0 bases, with 8 bases between. Germline-derived CDR1 and CDR2 are SGHAT and FQDESV (reference sequence). This CDR3 has 13 residues. CDR3 amino acids: CASSNTGSYEQYF. The CDR3 DNA follows: TGTGCCAGCAGCAATACAGGCTCCTACGAGCAGTACTTC.

This chain joins TRBV6-5 and TRBJ2-3; TRBD1 matches at 7 bases. J was trimmed by 1 base and V by 4 bases; bases with no gene match: 8. The CDR3 contains 16 residues. The V gene's germline CDR1 is MNHEY and CDR2 SVGAGI. The CDR3 here is CASSSQPGTGTDTQYF. The DNA of the CDR3 is TGTGCCAGCAGTTCCCAACCGGGGACAGGCACAGATACGCAGTATTTT.

The rearrangement uses TRBV14 and TRBJ2-7, with D perhaps TRBD2 (6 bases). V lost 5 bases, J lost 5 bases, and 7 bases lay in between. The V gene's germline CDR1 is SGHDN and CDR2 FVKESK. This CDR3 is built from 11 residues. Here the CDR3 DNA reads TGTGCCAGCAGCACGGGGGACGAGCAGTACTTC. Protein: CASSTGDEQYF. Looking up the rest from reference TRBV14 and TRBJ2-7 gives the full variable domain: EAGVTQFPSHSVIEKGQTVTLRCDPISGHDNLYWYRRVMGKEIKFLLHFVKESKQDESGMPNNRFLAERTGGTYSTLKVQPAELEDSGVYFCASSTGDEQYFGPGTRLTVT.

In this sample, this clone turned up once. The chain couples TRBV11-2 to TRBJ1-1; TRBD1 matches at 7 bases. The V gene end was trimmed by 5 bases and the J gene end by 0 bases; junction bases not matched to a gene: 6. This CDR3 has 15 residues. Germline CDR1 SGHAT, CDR2 FQNNGV. The CDR3 sequence: CASSPGQSMNTEAFF. The DNA for the CDR3 is TGTGCCAGCAGCCCGGGACAGTCCATGAACACTGAAGCTTTCTTT.